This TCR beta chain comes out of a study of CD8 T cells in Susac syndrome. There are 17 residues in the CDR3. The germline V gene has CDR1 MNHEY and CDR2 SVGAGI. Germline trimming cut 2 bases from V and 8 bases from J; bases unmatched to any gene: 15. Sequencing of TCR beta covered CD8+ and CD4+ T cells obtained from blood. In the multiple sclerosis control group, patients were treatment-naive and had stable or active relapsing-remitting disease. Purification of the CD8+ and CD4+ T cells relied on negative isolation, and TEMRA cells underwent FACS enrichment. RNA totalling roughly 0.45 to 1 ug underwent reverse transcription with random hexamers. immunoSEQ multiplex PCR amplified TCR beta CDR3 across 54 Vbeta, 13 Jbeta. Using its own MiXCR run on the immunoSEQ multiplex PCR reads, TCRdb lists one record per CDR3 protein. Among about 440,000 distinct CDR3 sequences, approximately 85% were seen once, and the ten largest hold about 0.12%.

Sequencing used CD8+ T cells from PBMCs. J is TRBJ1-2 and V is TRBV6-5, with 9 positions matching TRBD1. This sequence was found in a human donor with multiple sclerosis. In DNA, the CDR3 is TGTGCCAGCAGTTACGCAAGCCTCACCGGGACAGGGAAGGGCTACACCTTC. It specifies CASSYASLTGTGKGYTF.